This T cell receptor beta chain was sequenced for a study of T-cell reconstitution after alpha-beta-depleted transplantation in children. Study-wide points: T-cell numbers and diversity one year post-transplant derived largely from freshly generated T cells. Several hundred rapidly expanded clones from non-depleted graft cells reportedly supplied alpha-beta T cells about two months post-transplant. Some patients' high day-60 TCRbeta diversity was traced to surviving recipient T cells and thymic progenitors.

Concerning this clonotype itself: Its antigen is not identified.

Unique molecular identifiers were built into the TCRbeta library. From the PCR reads, TCRdb called clonotypes with MiXCR, one entry per CDR3 protein. The sample has 800,000 to 1,000,000 distinct CDR3 sequences, roughly 29% seen once; the top ten hold roughly 27%. This receptor was taken from a boy in the first two years of life who had a stem cell transplant for SCID, so the T cells may come from the graft donor. The specimen comprised PBMCs, mostly from graft donor cells, sampled 360 days after TCRalphabeta/CD19-depleted stem cell transplant.

CDR3 coding DNA: TGCAGTGCTAGAGATATGAACACTGAAGCTTTCTTT. It codes for CSARDMNTEAFF. The chain recombines TRBV20-1 with TRBJ1-1; D unclear. The CDR3 is 12 residues long. V was cut by 0 bases and J by 0 bases, with 2 bases left in between. CDR1 and CDR2 from the germline V gene are DFQATT and SNEGSKA (reference sequence).